Each of the 26 T cell receptor beta chains below was sequenced from the same sample in a study of T cell responses to AZD1222 COVID-19 vaccine. Profiling relied on immunoSEQ multiplex PCR, and the TCRdb table lists in-frame clones only, not all of them. The sample lists about 74,000 clones, 91% occurring once. The sample in question was peripheral blood, obtained 28 days after the second AZD1222 dose. Receptor source: an adult who received the AZD1222 COVID-19 vaccine.

The J gene is TRBJ2-5, the V gene TRBV4-2, with a weak D call TRBD2 (6 bases). This CDR3 region has 17 residues. Germline lookup yields CDR1 LGHNA and CDR2 YNFKEQ. Trimming shortened V by 1 base and J by 1 base, and 16 bases separated the two germline ends. The CDR3 sequence: CASSQGAGTGLQETQYF. Here the CDR3 DNA reads TGTGCCAGCAGCCAAGGGGCCGGGACTGGACTCCAAGAGACCCAGTACTTC.

The chain recombines TRBV7-9 with TRBJ2-7; tentatively, D is TRBD2 (5 bases). The V and J ends lost 3 bases and 2 bases respectively, with 5 bases between them. The CDR3 has 12 amino acids. Germline V gene data show CDR1 as SEHNR and CDR2 as FQNEAQ (reference sequence). DNA for the CDR3: TGTGCCAGCAGCTTCGGGGCCTACGAGCAGTACTTC. It codes for CASSFGAYEQYF.

The chain recombines TRBV25-1 with TRBJ1-1; D uncertain. The germline gives CDR1 MGHDK, CDR2 SYGVNS. The CDR3 has 12 amino acids. Deletions cut 2 bases from V and 2 bases from J, with 3 bases between. CDR3 in amino acids: CASSEVNTEAFF. The CDR3 DNA reads TGTGCCAGCAGTGAAGTTAACACTGAAGCTTTCTTT.

The genes are TRBV2 and TRBJ2-1, with 7 bases aligning to TRBD2. CDR1 and CDR2 from the germline V gene are SNHLY and FYNNEI. The V segment lost 2 bases and the J segment 12 bases; nucleotides outside the gene matches: 4. The length of the CDR3 is 12 residues. The CDR3 DNA reads TGTGCCAGCAGTGAAAGGGGCGGGAGGCAGTTCTTC. Translation: CASSERGGRQFF.

The rearrangement links TRBV10-2 to TRBJ2-7; 12 positions match TRBD2. CDR1 and CDR2 from the germline V gene are WSHSY and SAAADI. The CDR3 covers 15 residues. Trimming cost V 2 bases and J 2 bases; bases outside gene matches: 1. For the CDR3, the DNA is TGCGCCAGCAGTGAGCTAGCGGGAGGGCCCTACGAGCAGTACTTC. Encoded protein: CASSELAGGPYEQYF.

J is TRBJ2-7 and V is TRBV25-1; 8 nucleotides agree with TRBD1. The CDR3 extends over 15 amino acids. CDR1 and CDR2 (germline): MGHDK, SYGVNS. V gave up 9 bases and J gave up 5 bases; unmatched junction bases: 15. CDR3 sequence reads: CARRSWGQVRDEQYF. The CDR3 DNA sequence: TGTGCCAGACGCTCTTGGGGACAGGTAAGGGACGAGCAGTACTTC.

This clone was seen just once. The chain links TRBV6-5 to TRBJ1-2, with a tentative D call TRBD1 (5 bases). V dropped 2 bases and J dropped 6 bases, with 13 bases sitting between them. This CDR3 is built from 14 residues. CDR1 is MNHEY and CDR2 is SVGAGI in the germline V gene. CDR3 DNA sequence: TGTGCCAGCAGTTACGCGGCAGGGATAGATGGCTACACCTTC. Amino acids: CASSYAAGIDGYTF.

This sequence joins TRBV18 and TRBJ2-2; D gene ambiguous. The CDR3 sequence is 17 residues long. Trimming took off 6 bases at V and 0 bases at J, with 17 bases between the two ends. The germline gives CDR1 KGHSH, CDR2 LQKENI. CDR3: CASSPTVRRSNTGELFF. As DNA, the CDR3 is TGTGCCAGCTCCCCTACAGTCCGAAGATCGAACACCGGGGAGCTGTTTTTT.

This chain uses TRBV19 with TRBJ1-5, with D perhaps TRBD1 (5 bases). V lost 9 bases and J lost 11, with 17 bases in between. This CDR3 contains 12 residues. The V gene's germline CDR1 is LNHDA and CDR2 SQIVND (reference sequence). Here the CDR3 DNA reads TGTGCCAGCGGTGTTGTAGGGGAAGCCCAGCATTTT. This encodes CASGVVGEAQHF.

The genes are TRBV19 and TRBJ1-1; D is unresolved. Germline CDR1 LNHDA, CDR2 SQIVND (reference sequence). The CDR3 has 15 amino acids. Trimming removed 5 bases at V and 1 base at J, with 14 bases between. CDR3 sequence: CASSYRVAENTEAFF. In nucleotides, the CDR3 is TGTGCCAGTAGTTATCGGGTAGCGGAGAACACTGAAGCTTTCTTT.

V gene TRBV13 combines with J gene TRBJ2-3; 13 nucleotides agree with TRBD2. Per germline, CDR1 PRHDT and CDR2 FYEKMQ (reference sequence). The V segment lost 5 bases and the J segment 4 bases; nucleotides outside the gene matches: 6. This CDR3 contains 16 residues. CDR3 coding DNA: TGTGCCAGCAGCCACGGGACTAGCGGGACCCCAGATACGCAGTATTTT. Amino acids: CASSHGTSGTPDTQYF.

In its sample, this clone was seen a few times. The J gene is TRBJ2-3, the V gene TRBV5-1; the match to TRBD2 covers 8 bases. J lost 2 bases, V lost 1 base, and 6 bases had no gene match. Germline assignment: CDR1 SGHRS and CDR2 YFSETQ. The CDR3 consists of 16 residues. CDR3 sequence: CASSLPWREVTDTQYF. In DNA, the CDR3 is TGCGCCAGCAGCTTGCCGTGGCGGGAGGTCACAGATACGCAGTATTTT.

Comment on this clone: At one of its ends the junction is not consistent with the germline gene, which may arise from a read error. The chain combines TRBV5-1 with TRBJ2-1; TRBD2 agrees at 9 bases. Germline V lookup: CDR1 SGHRS, CDR2 YFSETQ. The CDR3 loop spans 14 amino acids. CDR3 coding DNA: TGCGCCAGCACCTTGGCGGGAGGGAAGGATGAGCAGTTCTTC. Its protein is CASTLAGGKDEQFF.

This clone was counted a single time. The chain employs TRBV18 and TRBJ1-1; D gene uncertain. This CDR3 has 14 residues. Per germline, CDR1 KGHSH and CDR2 LQKENI. V dropped 3 bases and J dropped 2 bases, with 10 bases sitting between them. Here the CDR3 reads CASSPAEANTEAFF. The CDR3 region has the DNA TGTGCCAGCTCACCTGCGGAGGCTAACACTGAAGCTTTCTTT.

The genes are TRBV4-2 and TRBJ2-6; D is unresolved. V lost 2 bases to trimming and J lost 0 bases, with 8 bases between them. Germline values: CDR1 LGHNA, CDR2 YNFKEQ. The CDR3 sequence is 16 residues long. The CDR3 region is CASSQYVHSGANVLTF. CDR3 nucleotides: TGTGCCAGCAGCCAATATGTCCACTCTGGGGCCAACGTCCTGACTTTC.

A single count supports this clone. The chain links TRBV6-6 to TRBJ2-4; 7 nucleotides match TRBD2. With 5 bases clipped from V and 5 bases from J, the junction kept 3 bases outside the gene matches. CDR1 is MNHNY, CDR2 SVGAGI, per germline (reference sequence). The CDR3 spans 13 residues. CDR3 residues: CASSPAGENIQYF. In DNA form, the CDR3 reads TGTGCCAGCAGTCCCGCGGGGGAAAACATTCAGTACTTC.

The genes are TRBV19 and TRBJ2-1; D is possibly TRBD2 (7 bases). CDR1 and CDR2 (germline): LNHDA, SQIVND (reference sequence). The CDR3 extends over 15 amino acids. Trimming took 6 bases from V and 3 from J, leaving 15 bases between them. CDR3 DNA: TGTGCCAGTAGAGACCAGGGAGGGGGCTACAATGAGCAGTTCTTC. Translating gives CASRDQGGGYNEQFF.

The rearrangement joins TRBV28 to TRBJ1-4, with D unclear. The CDR3 loop spans 14 amino acids. CDR1 and CDR2 (germline): MDHEN, SYDVKM. Deletions cut 6 bases from V and 3 bases from J, with 11 bases between. The CDR3 nucleotides are TGTGCCAGCAGCGACTATGGTGCTAATGAAAAACTGTTTTTT. Its translation is CASSDYGANEKLFF.

The gene calls are TRBV19 and TRBJ2-2; tentatively, D is TRBD1 (9 bases). This CDR3 comprises 22 residues. V lost 6 bases to trimming and J lost 6 bases, with 38 bases between them. Germline V gives CDR1 LNHDA, CDR2 SQIVND (reference sequence). The CDR3 loop reads CASSGTGALGQGKAGDAGELFF. DNA of the CDR3: TGTGCCAGTAGCGGGACGGGGGCATTAGGACAGGGGAAAGCGGGAGATGCCGGGGAGCTGTTTTTT.

The V gene is TRBV6-2 or TRBV6-3, the J gene TRBJ1-1; D not resolved. Trimming took 4 bases from V and 1 from J, leaving 7 bases between them. The CDR3 spans 13 residues. Germline-derived CDR1 and CDR2 are MNHEY and SVGEGT. The CDR3 sequence is CASSSWGNTEAFF. The DNA for the CDR3 is TGTGCCAGCAGTTCATGGGGGAACACTGAAGCTTTCTTT.

The chain has TRBV6-1 and TRBJ2-2; D gene unclear. This CDR3 spans 16 amino acids. Germline V gene lookup returns CDR1 MNHNS and CDR2 SASEGT. Trimming took off 3 bases at V and 0 bases at J, with 11 bases between the two ends. This CDR3 reads CASSDPSHANTGELFF. CDR3 sequence (DNA): TGTGCCAGCAGTGATCCCAGCCACGCGAACACCGGGGAGCTGTTTTTT.

This clone turned up a few times. The chain joins TRBV7-2 to TRBJ1-2, with D possibly matching TRBD1 (6 bases). Germline-derived CDR1 and CDR2 are SGHTA and FQGNSA. V lost 4 bases and J lost 8, with 17 bases in between. The CDR3 has 14 amino acids. CDR3 sequence reads: CASSSERGHGGYTF. CDR3 bases: TGTGCCAGCAGCTCAGAACGGGGGCATGGCGGCTACACCTTC.

This clone came up once. The chain is built from TRBV30 and TRBJ1-5, with D possibly matching TRBD1 (5 bases). Germline V gene lookup returns CDR1 GTSNPN and CDR2 SVGIG (reference sequence). Trimming took off 0 bases at V and 6 bases at J, with 9 bases between the two ends. The CDR3 consists of 13 residues. The CDR3 nucleotides are TGTGCCTGGAGTGTTGGGACCATTCAGCCCCAGCATTTT. Residues: CAWSVGTIQPQHF. The full variable domain, its missing parts supplied by reference TRBV30 and TRBJ1-5, is SQTIHQWPATLVQPVGSPLSLECTVEGTSNPNLYWYRQAAGRGLQLLFYSVGIGQISSEVPQNLSASRPQDRQFILSSKKLLLSDSGFYLCAWSVGTIQPQHFGDGTRLSIL.

The rearrangement uses TRBV4-1 and TRBJ2-7; possible D gene TRBD2, 5 bases. V lost 3 bases, J lost 4 bases, and 22 bases lay in between. Looked up from germline, CDR1 is MGHRA and CDR2 is YSYEKL. This CDR3 is 17 amino acids long. The CDR3 spells CASSHPTPGLRVYEQYF. CDR3 DNA sequence: TGCGCCAGCAGCCATCCCACCCCGGGTCTGAGGGTGTACGAGCAGTACTTC.

The chain has TRBV4-3 and TRBJ2-1, with 8 nucleotides matching TRBD2. The germline gives CDR1 LGHNA, CDR2 YSLEER. CDR3 size: 18 residues. V dropped 1 base and J dropped 5; count of bases not matched to a gene: 13. CDR3 in DNA: TGCGCCAGCAGCCAAGGACCGGGAGGGCCTTCGGGAAACAATGAGCAGTTCTTC. Protein: CASSQGPGGPSGNNEQFF.

In nucleotides, the CDR3 is TGCGCCAGCAGTTCACAGGGAGGAGAGACCCAGTACTTC. Translation: CASSSQGGETQYF. The chain employs TRBV10-1 and TRBJ2-5; D is tentatively TRBD1 or TRBD2 (6 bases each). Germline CDR1 WNHNN, CDR2 SYGVQD (reference sequence). V lost 5 bases to trimming and J lost 4 bases, with 11 bases between them. This CDR3 contains 13 residues.